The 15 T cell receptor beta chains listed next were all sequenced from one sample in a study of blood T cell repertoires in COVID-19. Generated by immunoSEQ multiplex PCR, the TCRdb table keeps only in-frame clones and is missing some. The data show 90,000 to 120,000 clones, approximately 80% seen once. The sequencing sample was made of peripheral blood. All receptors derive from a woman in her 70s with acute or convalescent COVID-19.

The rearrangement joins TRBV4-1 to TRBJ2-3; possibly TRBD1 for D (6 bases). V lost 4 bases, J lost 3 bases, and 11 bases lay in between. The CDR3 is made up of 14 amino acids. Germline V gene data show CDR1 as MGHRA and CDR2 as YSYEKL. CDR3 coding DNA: TGCGCCAGCAGCCGCTCAGGGGTAACAGATACGCAGTATTTT. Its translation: CASSRSGVTDTQYF.

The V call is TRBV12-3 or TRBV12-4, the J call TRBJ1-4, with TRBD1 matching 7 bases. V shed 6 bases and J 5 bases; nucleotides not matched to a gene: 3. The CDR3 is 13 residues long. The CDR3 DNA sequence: TGTGCCAGCAGCGGACAGGCAAATGAAAAACTGTTTTTT. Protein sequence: CASSGQANEKLFF.

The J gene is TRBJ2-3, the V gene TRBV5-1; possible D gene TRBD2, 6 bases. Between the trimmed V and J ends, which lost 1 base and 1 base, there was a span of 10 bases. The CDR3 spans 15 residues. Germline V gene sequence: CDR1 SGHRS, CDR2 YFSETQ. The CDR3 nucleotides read TGCGCCAGCAGCTTGTCCGGGACTGGCACAGATACGCAGTATTTT. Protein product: CASSLSGTGTDTQYF.

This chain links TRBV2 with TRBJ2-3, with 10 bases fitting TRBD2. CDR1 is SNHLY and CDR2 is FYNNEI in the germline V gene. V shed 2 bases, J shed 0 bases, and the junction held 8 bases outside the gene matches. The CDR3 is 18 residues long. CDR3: CASSEISGGSTSTDTQYF. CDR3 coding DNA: TGTGCCAGCAGTGAAATTAGCGGGGGGTCTACGAGCACAGATACGCAGTATTTT.

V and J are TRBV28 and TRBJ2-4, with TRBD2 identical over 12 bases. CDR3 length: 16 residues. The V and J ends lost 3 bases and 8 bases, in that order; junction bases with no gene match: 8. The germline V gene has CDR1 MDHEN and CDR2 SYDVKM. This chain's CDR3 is CASSLPTSGRLDIQYF. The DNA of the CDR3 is TGTGCCAGCAGTTTGCCGACTAGCGGGAGATTGGACATTCAGTACTTC.

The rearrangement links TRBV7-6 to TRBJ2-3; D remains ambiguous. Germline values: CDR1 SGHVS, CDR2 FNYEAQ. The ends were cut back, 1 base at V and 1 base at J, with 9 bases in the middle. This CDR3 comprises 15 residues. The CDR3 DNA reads TGTGCCAGCAGCTTAGGGGCAGCTGGCACAGATACGCAGTATTTT. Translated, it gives CASSLGAAGTDTQYF.

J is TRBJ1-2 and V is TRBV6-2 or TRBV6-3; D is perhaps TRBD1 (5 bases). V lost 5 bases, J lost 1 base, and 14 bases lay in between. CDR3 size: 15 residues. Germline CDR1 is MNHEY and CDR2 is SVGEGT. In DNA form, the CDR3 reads TGTGCCAGCAGTCCCTCGTCGGGGGATAACTATGGCTACACCTTC. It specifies CASSPSSGDNYGYTF.

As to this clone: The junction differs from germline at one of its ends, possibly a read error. The CDR3 DNA reads TGTGCCAGCAGTTTAAGGACAGGGGGCCTGGGAGGGGTTTTT. It specifies CASSLRTGGLGGVF. The rearrangement uses TRBV28 and TRBJ2-2, with 11 bases that match TRBD1. This CDR3 contains 14 residues. Looked up from germline, CDR1 is MDHEN and CDR2 is SYDVKM.

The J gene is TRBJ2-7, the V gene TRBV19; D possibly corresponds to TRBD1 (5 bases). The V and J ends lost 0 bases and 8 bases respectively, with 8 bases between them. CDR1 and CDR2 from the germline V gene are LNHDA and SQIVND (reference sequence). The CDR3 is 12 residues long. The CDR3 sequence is CASSIDDSQQYF. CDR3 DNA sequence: TGTGCCAGTAGTATAGATGACAGCCAGCAGTACTTC.

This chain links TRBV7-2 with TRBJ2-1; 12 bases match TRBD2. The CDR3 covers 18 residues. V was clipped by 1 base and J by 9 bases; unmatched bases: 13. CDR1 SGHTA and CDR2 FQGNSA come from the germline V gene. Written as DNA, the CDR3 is TGTGCCAGCAGCTTAGTAGTCCGTCTAGCGGGGGGGCCGGGTGAGCAGTTCTTC. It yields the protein CASSLVVRLAGGPGEQFF.

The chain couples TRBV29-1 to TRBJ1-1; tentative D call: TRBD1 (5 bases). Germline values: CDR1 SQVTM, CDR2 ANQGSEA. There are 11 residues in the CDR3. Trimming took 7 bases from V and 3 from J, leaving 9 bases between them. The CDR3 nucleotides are TGCAGCGGACGGGGGGACACTGAAGCTTTCTTT. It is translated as CSGRGDTEAFF.

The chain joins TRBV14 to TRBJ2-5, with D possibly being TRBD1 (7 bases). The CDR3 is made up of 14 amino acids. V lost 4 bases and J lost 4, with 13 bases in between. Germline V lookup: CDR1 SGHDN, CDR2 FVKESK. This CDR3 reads CASSRRAGGETQYF. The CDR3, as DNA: TGTGCCAGCAGCCGGAGGGCAGGGGGAGAGACCCAGTACTTC. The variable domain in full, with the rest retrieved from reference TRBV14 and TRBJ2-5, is EAGVTQFPSHSVIEKGQTVTLRCDPISGHDNLYWYRRVMGKEIKFLLHFVKESKQDESGMPNNRFLAERTGGTYSTLKVQPAELEDSGVYFCASSRRAGGETQYFGPGTRLLVL.

The CDR3 nucleotides are TGTGCCAGTAGTCCCAGGACAGGGACCGATTCACCCCTCCACTTT. Protein sequence: CASSPRTGTDSPLHF. The gene calls are TRBV19 and TRBJ1-6; 8 bases line up with TRBD1. This CDR3 contains 15 residues. CDR1 and CDR2 (germline): LNHDA, SQIVND (reference sequence). Trimming cost V 5 bases and J 8 bases; bases outside gene matches: 8.

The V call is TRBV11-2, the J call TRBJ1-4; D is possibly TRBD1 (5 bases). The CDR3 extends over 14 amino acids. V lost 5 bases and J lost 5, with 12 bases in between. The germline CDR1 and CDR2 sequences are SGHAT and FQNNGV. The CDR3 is CASSPGGGNEKLFF. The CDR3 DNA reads TGTGCCAGCAGCCCGGGGGGAGGGAATGAAAAACTGTTTTTT.

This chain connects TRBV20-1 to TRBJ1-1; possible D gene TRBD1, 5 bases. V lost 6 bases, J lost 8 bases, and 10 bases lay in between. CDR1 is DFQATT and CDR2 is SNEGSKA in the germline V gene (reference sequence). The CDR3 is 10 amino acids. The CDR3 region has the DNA TGCAGTGCAACCAGGGTAGAAGCTTTCTTT. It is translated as CSATRVEAFF.